These T cell receptor beta chains were read from a single sample in a study of blood T cell repertoires in COVID-19. Some clones are missing from TCRdb's copy, which holds only in-frame ones; the method was immunoSEQ multiplex PCR. This table has 230,000 or so clones, approximately 81% appearing once. The sample was peripheral blood. Source of these receptors: a young man with active or convalescent COVID-19. CDR3s include the opening cysteine and the closing phenylalanine or tryptophan. Fields, in order: J gene, V gene, D gene, clone size, CDR3 DNA, CDR3 protein. A D gene is named only where the DNA matches it firmly. The size of a clone is reported for some rows only, either as once, few or many, or as a class for expanded clones.

J: TRBJ2-3; V: TRBV5-4; D: TRBD2; size: -; DNA: TGTGCCAGCAGCTTGGCCGGGACTAACACAGATACGCAGTATTTT; CDR3: CASSLAGTNTDTQYF
J: TRBJ1-1; V: TRBV19; D: -; size: -; DNA: TGTGCCAGTAAGGACTCGGGAAACCCAGCAGCTTTCTTT; CDR3: CASKDSGNPAAFF
J: TRBJ2-1; V: TRBV21-1; D: -; size: -; DNA: TGTGCCAGCAGCACCCTCTTAGGACTAGCGGGAGTTGGTGAGCAGTTCTTC; CDR3: CASSTLLGLAGVGEQFF
J: TRBJ1-1; V: TRBV3-1/TRBV3-2; D: -; size: -; DNA: TGTGCCAGCAGCCAAGGGCCAGGGGCAAACACTGAAGCTTTCTTT; CDR3: CASSQGPGANTEAFF
J: TRBJ1-1; V: TRBV5-6; D: TRBD1; size: -; DNA: TGTGCCAGCAGTTTGCAGGGGGCAAGCACTGAAGCTTTCTTT; CDR3: CASSLQGASTEAFF
J: TRBJ1-4; V: TRBV3-1/TRBV3-2; D: TRBD1; size: -; DNA: TGTGCCAGCAGCCAACCACAGGGGGGAACTAATGAAAAACTGTTTTTT; CDR3: CASSQPQGGTNEKLFF
J: TRBJ1-6; V: TRBV6-5; D: TRBD1; size: -; DNA: TGTGCCAGCAGTTATGACAGGGGGGCTAATTCACCCCTCCACTTT; CDR3: CASSYDRGANSPLHF
J: TRBJ1-1; V: TRBV11-2; D: TRBD1; size: -; DNA: TGTGCCAGCAGCTTCGACAGGGGAATAGGAGCTTTCTTT; CDR3: CASSFDRGIGAFF
J: TRBJ2-1; V: TRBV30; D: TRBD2; size: -; DNA: TGTGCCACGACGCCTGGGAAAATAGCGGGAAGGGGATGGTTCTTC; CDR3: CATTPGKIAGRGWFF
J: TRBJ2-3; V: TRBV7-2; D: -; size: -; DNA: TGTGCCAGCAGCCCCCAAAGCGGCAAAAGCACAGATACGCAGTATTTT; CDR3: CASSPQSGKSTDTQYF
J: TRBJ1-1; V: TRBV5-1; D: TRBD1; size: -; DNA: TGCGCCAGCAGCTTGGGGACAGGGGTTGACACTGAAGCTTTCTTT; CDR3: CASSLGTGVDTEAFF
J: TRBJ1-3; V: TRBV19; D: -; size: -; DNA: TGTGCCAGTAGTTACCGGGGAGGAAACACCATATATTTT; CDR3: CASSYRGGNTIYF
J: TRBJ2-4; V: TRBV6-5; D: TRBD2; size: -; DNA: TGTGCCAGCATCCCTAGCGGGAGGGGCAACATTCAGTACTTC; CDR3: CASIPSGRGNIQYF
J: TRBJ1-1; V: TRBV3-1/TRBV3-2; D: -; size: -; DNA: TGTGCCACCGCTCACGAACAGGTACAAGGTGAAGCTTTCTTT; CDR3: CATAHEQVQGEAFF
J: TRBJ2-5; V: TRBV2; D: -; size: -; DNA: TGTGCCAGCTTGGGGAGGCCTCCCCAAGAGACCCAGTACTTC; CDR3: CASLGRPPQETQYF
J: TRBJ1-1; V: TRBV10-2; D: -; size: once; DNA: TGCGCCAGCAGGCGGGGGAGGGCGGAGAACACTGAAGCTTTCTTT; CDR3: CASRRGRAENTEAFF
J: TRBJ1-5; V: TRBV18; D: -; size: -; DNA: TGTGCCAGCTCGCAACAGAATCAGCCCCAGCATTTT; CDR3: CASSQQNQPQHF
J: TRBJ1-2; V: TRBV4-3; D: -; size: -; DNA: TGCGCCAGCAGCCTTGAAGACAGCTATGGCTACACCTTC; CDR3: CASSLEDSYGYTF
J: TRBJ1-5; V: TRBV27; D: TRBD1; size: few; DNA: TGTGCCAGCAGCTTGAACAGGGGAACCCAGCCCCAGCATTTT; CDR3: CASSLNRGTQPQHF